This T cell receptor (beta chain) was recovered during a study of blood T cell repertoires in COVID-19. Participants, about 18 to 90 years old, spanned fewer than 30 US areas. In assigning cohorts, the study relied on participant-reported clinical history. The CDR3 runs to 13 residues. The germline V gene encodes CDR1 LNHDA and CDR2 SQIVND (reference sequence). V was clipped by 6 bases and J by 9 bases, with 12 bases between them. Assay used: immunoSEQ multiplex PCR; TCRdb lists only in-frame clones, some missing. The sample includes fewer than 200,000 clones, roughly 84% of them seen just once. This TCR was recovered from a human donor with acute COVID-19. The donor label of this sample is uncertain. V is TRBV19 and J is TRBJ1-6, with a tentative D call TRBD1 (5 bases). Sequencing was carried out using PBMCs or T cells enriched from blood (not recorded which). CDR3 DNA: TGTGCCAGTAGGGGTCAAGGGGTTTCACCCCTCCACTTT. Translation: CASRGQGVSPLHF.